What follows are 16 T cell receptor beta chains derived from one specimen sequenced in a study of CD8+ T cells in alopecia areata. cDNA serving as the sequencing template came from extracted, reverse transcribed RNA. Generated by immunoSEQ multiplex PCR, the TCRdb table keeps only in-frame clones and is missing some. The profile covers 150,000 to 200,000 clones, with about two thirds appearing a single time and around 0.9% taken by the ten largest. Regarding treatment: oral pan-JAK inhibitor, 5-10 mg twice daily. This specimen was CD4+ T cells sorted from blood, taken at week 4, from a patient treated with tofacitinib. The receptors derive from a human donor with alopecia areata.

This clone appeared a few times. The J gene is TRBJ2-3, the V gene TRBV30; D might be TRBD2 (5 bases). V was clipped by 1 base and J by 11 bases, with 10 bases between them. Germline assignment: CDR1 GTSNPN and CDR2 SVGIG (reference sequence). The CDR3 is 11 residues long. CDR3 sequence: CAWSGQLEQYF. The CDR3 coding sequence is TGTGCCTGGAGTGGTCAACTAGAGCAGTATTTT.

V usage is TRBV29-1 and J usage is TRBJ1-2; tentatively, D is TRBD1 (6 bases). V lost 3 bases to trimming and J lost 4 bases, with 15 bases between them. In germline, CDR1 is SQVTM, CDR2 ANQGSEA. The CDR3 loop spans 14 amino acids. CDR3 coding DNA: TGCAGCGTTGATCGGGCGGGGGCGAGCTATGGCTACACCTTC. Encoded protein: CSVDRAGASYGYTF.

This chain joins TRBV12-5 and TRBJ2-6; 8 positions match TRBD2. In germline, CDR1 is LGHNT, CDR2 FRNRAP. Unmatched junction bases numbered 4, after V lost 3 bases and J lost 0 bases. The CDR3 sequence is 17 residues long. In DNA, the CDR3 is TGTGCTAGTGGTTTACCCCGGGGGGGCTCTGGGGCCAACGTCCTGACTTTC. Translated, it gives CASGLPRGGSGANVLTF.

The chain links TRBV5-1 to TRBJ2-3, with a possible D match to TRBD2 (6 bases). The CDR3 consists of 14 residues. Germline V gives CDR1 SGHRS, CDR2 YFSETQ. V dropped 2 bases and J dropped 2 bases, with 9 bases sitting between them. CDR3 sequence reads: CASSFSGYTDTQYF. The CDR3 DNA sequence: TGCGCCAGCAGCTTTAGCGGATACACAGATACGCAGTATTTT. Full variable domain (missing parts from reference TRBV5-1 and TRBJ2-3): KAGVTQTPRYLIKTRGQQVTLSCSPISGHRSVSWYQQTPGQGLQFLFEYFSETQRNKGNFPGRFSGRQFSNSRSEMNVSTLELGDSALYLCASSFSGYTDTQYFGPGTRLTVL.

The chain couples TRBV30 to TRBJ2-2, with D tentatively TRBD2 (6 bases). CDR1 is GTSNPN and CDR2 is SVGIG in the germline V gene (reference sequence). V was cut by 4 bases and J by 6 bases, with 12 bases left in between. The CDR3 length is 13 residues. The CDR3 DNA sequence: TGTGCCTGGAACCTTGGCGGGGCCGGGGAGCTGTTTTTT. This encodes CAWNLGGAGELFF.

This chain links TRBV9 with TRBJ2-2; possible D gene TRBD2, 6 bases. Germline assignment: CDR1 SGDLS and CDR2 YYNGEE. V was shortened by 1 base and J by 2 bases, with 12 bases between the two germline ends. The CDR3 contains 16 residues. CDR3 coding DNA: TGTGCCAGCAGCGTATCGGGACTGGCAAACACCGGGGAGCTGTTTTTT. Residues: CASSVSGLANTGELFF.

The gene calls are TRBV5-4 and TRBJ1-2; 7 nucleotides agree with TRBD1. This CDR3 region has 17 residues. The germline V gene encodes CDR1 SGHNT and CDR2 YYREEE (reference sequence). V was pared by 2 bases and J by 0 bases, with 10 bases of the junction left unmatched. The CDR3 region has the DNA TGTGCCAGCAGCTTAGGGGGCCAAGTCCACCCTAACTATGGCTACACCTTC. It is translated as CASSLGGQVHPNYGYTF.

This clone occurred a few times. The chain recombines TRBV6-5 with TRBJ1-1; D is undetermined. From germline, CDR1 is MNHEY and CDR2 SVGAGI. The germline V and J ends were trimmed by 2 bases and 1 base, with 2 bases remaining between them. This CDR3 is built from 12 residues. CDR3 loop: CASSYKNTEAFF. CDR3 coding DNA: TGTGCCAGCAGTTACAAGAACACTGAAGCTTTCTTT.

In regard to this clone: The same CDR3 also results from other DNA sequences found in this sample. The CDR3 coding sequence is TGTGCCAGCAGCTTGGGGGCAAGTTATGGCTACACCTTC. It translates to CASSLGASYGYTF. The gene calls are TRBV5-4 and TRBJ1-2, with unresolved D. Germline V CDR1 and CDR2: SGHNT, YYREEE (reference sequence). V lost 0 bases, J lost 5 bases, and 8 bases lay in between. This CDR3 has 13 amino acids.

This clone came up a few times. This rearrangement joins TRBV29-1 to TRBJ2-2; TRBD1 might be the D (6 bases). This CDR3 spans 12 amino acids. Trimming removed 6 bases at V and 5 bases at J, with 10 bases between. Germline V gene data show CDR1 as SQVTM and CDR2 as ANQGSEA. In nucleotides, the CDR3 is TGCAGCGTCGGACAGCATACCGGGGAGCTGTTTTTT. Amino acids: CSVGQHTGELFF.

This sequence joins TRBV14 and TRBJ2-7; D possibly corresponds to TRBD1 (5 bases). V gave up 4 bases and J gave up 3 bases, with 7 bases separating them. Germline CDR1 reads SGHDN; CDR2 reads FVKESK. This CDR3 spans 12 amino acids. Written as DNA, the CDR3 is TGTGCCAGCAGCCCTCAGGGCTACGAGCAGTACTTC. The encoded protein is CASSPQGYEQYF.

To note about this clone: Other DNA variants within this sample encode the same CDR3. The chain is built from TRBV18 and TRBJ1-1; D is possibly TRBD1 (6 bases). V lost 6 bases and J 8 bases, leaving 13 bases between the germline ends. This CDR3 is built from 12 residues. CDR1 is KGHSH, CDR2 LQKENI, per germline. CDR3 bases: TGTGCCAGCTCCCCCCGCACAGGGGAAGCTTTCTTT. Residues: CASSPRTGEAFF.

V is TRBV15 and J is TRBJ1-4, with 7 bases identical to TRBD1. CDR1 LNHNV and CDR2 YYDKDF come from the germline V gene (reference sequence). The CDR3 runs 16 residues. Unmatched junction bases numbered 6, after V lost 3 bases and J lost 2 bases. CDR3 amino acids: CATSSRGWTTNEKLFF. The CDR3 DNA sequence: TGTGCCACCAGCAGCAGGGGGTGGACGACTAATGAAAAACTGTTTTTT.

The CDR3 here is CASSDLWDDTEAFF. For the CDR3, the DNA is TGTGCCAGCAGTGATCTGTGGGACGACACTGAAGCTTTCTTT. The chain links TRBV2 to TRBJ1-1; D might be TRBD1 (5 bases). Germline CDR1 and CDR2: SNHLY and FYNNEI. CDR3 length: 14 amino acids. Between the trimmed V and J ends, which lost 3 bases and 3 bases, there was a span of 11 bases.

The CDR3 region is CASSLSGRLSYEQYF. The CDR3 DNA is TGTGCCAGCAGCCTTTCCGGGCGCCTCTCCTACGAGCAGTACTTC. J is TRBJ2-7 and V is TRBV2; D is unclear. The V end lost 6 bases, the J end lost 0 bases, and 15 bases lay between the germline ends. Germline V CDR1 and CDR2: SNHLY, FYNNEI. The CDR3 loop spans 15 amino acids.

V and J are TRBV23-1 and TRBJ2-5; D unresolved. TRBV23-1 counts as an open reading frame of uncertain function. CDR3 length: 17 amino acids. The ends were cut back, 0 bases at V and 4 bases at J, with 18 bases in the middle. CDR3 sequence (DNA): TGCGCCAGCAGTCAATCGATTAAGGTGTGCAGTGGAGAGACCCAGTACTTC. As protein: CASSQSIKVCSGETQYF.